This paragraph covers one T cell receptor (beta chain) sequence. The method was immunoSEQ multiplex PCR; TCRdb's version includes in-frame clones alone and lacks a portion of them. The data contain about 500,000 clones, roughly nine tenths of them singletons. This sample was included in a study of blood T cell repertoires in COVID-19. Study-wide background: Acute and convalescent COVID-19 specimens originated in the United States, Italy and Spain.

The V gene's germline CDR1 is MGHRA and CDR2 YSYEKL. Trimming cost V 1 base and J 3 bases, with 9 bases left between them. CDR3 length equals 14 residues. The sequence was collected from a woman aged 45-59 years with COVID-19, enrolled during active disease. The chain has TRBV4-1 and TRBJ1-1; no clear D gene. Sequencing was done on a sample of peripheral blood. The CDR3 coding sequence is TGCGCCAGCAGCCAAGTTTATCGGGACACTGAAGCTTTCTTT. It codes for CASSQVYRDTEAFF.